Listed below are T cell receptor beta chains from one sample, sequenced in a study of cytomegalovirus exposure and HLA in healthy donors. Assay: immunoSEQ multiplex PCR; the TCRdb copy retains only in-frame clones and omits some. The repertoire holds about 150,000 clones, with roughly 80% as singletons. Source material: PBMCs. Source of these receptors: a woman aged 40-49 years in good health and CMV-seropositive. Each CDR3 is given with its conserved first and last residue. The D gene is left open where the match is weak. Clone size, where shown, is once, few, many, or a class for clones that have expanded.

J gene,D gene,V gene,clone size,CDR3 protein,CDR3 DNA
TRBJ2-3,-,TRBV7-2,-,CASSLAQAPRTQYF,TGTGCCAGCAGCTTAGCGCAAGCTCCCCGTACGCAGTATTTT
TRBJ2-2,-,TRBV7-3,-,CASSLIGRNTGELFF,TGTGCCAGCAGCTTAATTGGCAGGAACACCGGGGAGCTGTTTTTT
TRBJ2-7,TRBD2,TRBV6-5,-,CASSYSPGGGYEQYF,TGTGCCAGCAGTTACTCCCCGGGGGGGGGCTACGAGCAGTACTTC
TRBJ2-5,-,TRBV5-1,-,CASSLEAEETQYF,TGCGCCAGCAGCTTGGAGGCGGAAGAGACCCAGTACTTC
TRBJ1-6,-,TRBV27,-,CASSSSPAGSLHF,TGTGCCAGCAGTTCATCCCCGGCAGGGTCCCTCCACTTT
TRBJ1-4,TRBD1,TRBV14,-,CASSRGQGRTNEKLFF,TGTGCCAGCAGCCGGGGACAGGGGAGGACTAATGAAAAACTGTTTTTT
TRBJ1-4,-,TRBV6-6,-,CASSSFWGGGEKLFF,TGTGCCAGCAGTTCCTTTTGGGGGGGAGGTGAAAAACTGTTTTTT
TRBJ2-7,TRBD1,TRBV11-1,once,CASSLTGVSYEQYF,TGTGCCAGCAGCTTGACAGGGGTTAGTTACGAGCAGTACTTC
TRBJ2-6,-,TRBV7-9,-,CASRAPLSRVAGANVLTF,TGTGCCAGCAGGGCCCCCCTCAGCAGGGTGGCCGGGGCCAACGTCCTGACTTTC
TRBJ1-5,-,TRBV5-6,-,CASSSGGASGSQHF,TGTGCCAGCAGCTCCGGGGGGGCTTCGGGGTCCCAGCATTTT
TRBJ2-1,TRBD1,TRBV7-9,-,CASSKGQASSYNEQFF,TGTGCCAGCAGCAAGGGACAGGCCAGCTCCTACAATGAGCAGTTCTTC
TRBJ1-5,-,TRBV28,-,CASSLPTGPGRPQHF,TGTGCCAGCAGTTTACCCACAGGGCCTGGCCGGCCCCAGCATTTT
TRBJ1-6,-,TRBV13,-,CASSLRQIDSPLHF,TGTGCCAGCAGCTTGAGACAGATTGATTCACCCCTCCACTTT
TRBJ1-1,-,TRBV5-1,-,CASSSGGTMNTEAFF,TGCGCCAGCAGCTCTGGTGGGACAATGAACACTGAAGCTTTCTTT
TRBJ2-2,-,TRBV10-3,-,CAISVSGGDTGELFF,TGTGCCATCAGTGTTTCCGGGGGAGACACCGGGGAGCTGTTTTTT
TRBJ2-7,TRBD1,TRBV28,-,CASSSGQDYEQYF,TGTGCCAGCAGTTCGGGACAGGACTACGAGCAGTACTTC
TRBJ2-7,-,TRBV30,once,CAWSSGDTVQYF,TGTGCCTGGAGTTCTGGGGACACCGTCCAGTACTTC
TRBJ2-2,-,TRBV5-1,-,CATQGMAGDGSGELFF,TGCGCCACCCAGGGGATGGCGGGAGACGGAAGCGGGGAGCTGTTTTTT
TRBJ1-2,-,TRBV5-1,-,CASSLDSLNYGYTF,TGCGCCAGCAGCCTTGACAGCCTAAACTATGGCTACACCTTC
TRBJ1-5,TRBD1,TRBV7-9,-,CSSSLDGYRGQPQHF,TGTTCCAGCAGCTTAGACGGTTACAGGGGTCAGCCCCAGCATTTT
TRBJ2-1,TRBD2,TRBV9,-,CASSVEKRGDNEQFF,TGTGCCAGCAGCGTAGAAAAGCGGGGGGACAATGAGCAGTTCTTC
TRBJ1-1,-,TRBV9,few,CASRPPTGHTLDTEAFF,TGTGCCAGCAGACCGCCGACCGGACATACCTTGGACACTGAAGCTTTCTTT
TRBJ1-2,-,TRBV5-6,-,CASSLGRAAGYTF,TGTGCCAGCAGCTTGGGGCGGGCTGCTGGCTACACCTTC
TRBJ1-2,TRBD1,TRBV5-6,-,CASSWGPGQGSSGYTF,TGTGCCAGCAGCTGGGGGCCGGGACAGGGATCTAGTGGCTACACCTTC
TRBJ1-5,-,TRBV19,-,CASSMRNSNQPQHF,TGTGCCAGTAGTATGAGGAATAGCAATCAGCCCCAGCATTTT
TRBJ2-1,TRBD1,TRBV7-7,once,CASSLSGTEDNEQFF,TGTGCCAGCAGCCTATCCGGGACAGAAGACAATGAGCAGTTCTTC
TRBJ2-1,-,TRBV15,-,CATGIARNNEQFF,TGTGCCACCGGAATAGCGAGAAACAATGAGCAGTTCTTC
TRBJ1-2,TRBD1,TRBV28,-,CATGVIGGYTF,TGTGCTACAGGGGTTATTGGTGGCTACACCTTC
TRBJ2-7,TRBD1,TRBV6-5,-,CASSGTETYEQYF,TGTGCCAGCTCTGGGACAGAGACCTACGAGCAGTACTTC
TRBJ1-2,-,TRBV5-6,-,CASSFTQNYGYTF,TGTGCCAGCAGCTTTACCCAGAACTATGGCTACACCTTC
TRBJ2-7,TRBD2,TRBV6-1,-,CASRSGLAGTYEQYF,TGTGCCAGCAGATCAGGACTAGCGGGAACCTACGAGCAGTACTTC
TRBJ1-5,-,TRBV2,-,CAVSGQGITSSNQPQHF,TGTGCCGTCTCTGGGCAGGGAATTACTTCTAGCAATCAGCCCCAGCATTTT
TRBJ2-5,TRBD1,TRBV30,once,CAWSVEDRARTQYF,TGTGCCTGGAGTGTAGAGGACAGGGCGAGGACCCAGTACTTC
TRBJ2-1,-,TRBV4-3,-,CASSQGGGYEQFF,TGCGCCAGCAGCCAAGGGGGGGGCTATGAGCAGTTCTTC
TRBJ2-5,TRBD2,TRBV7-2,once,CASSNSAERGETQYF,TGTGCCAGCAGCAACTCAGCGGAGCGGGGAGAGACCCAGTACTTC
TRBJ1-1,-,TRBV29-1,-,CSVTEGGNTEAFF,TGCAGCGTTACGGAGGGAGGGAACACTGAAGCTTTCTTT
TRBJ2-7,TRBD1,TRBV9,-,CASSVGDRGYEQYF,TGTGCCAGCAGCGTAGGGGACAGGGGCTACGAGCAGTACTTC
TRBJ1-2,TRBD1,TRBV5-4,-,CASSLQGAGYGYTF,TGTGCCAGCAGCTTACAGGGGGCTGGGTATGGCTACACCTTC
TRBJ2-7,-,TRBV27,-,CASRGGLANIGEQYF,TGTGCCAGCAGGGGGGGTTTAGCGAACATTGGCGAGCAGTACTTC
TRBJ2-3,TRBD2,TRBV27,-,CASNWGTSGSTDTQYF,TGTGCCAGCAACTGGGGGACTAGCGGGAGCACAGATACGCAGTATTTT
TRBJ2-7,TRBD2,TRBV29-1,-,CSGAGTSGGAYYEQYF,TGCAGCGGAGCCGGGACTAGCGGGGGGGCCTACTACGAGCAGTACTTC
TRBJ2-1,TRBD2,TRBV7-9,-,CASSPEGGRAYNEQFF,TGTGCCAGCAGCCCCGAGGGCGGGAGGGCCTACAATGAGCAGTTCTTC
TRBJ2-7,TRBD1,TRBV27,-,CASSWDRANYEQYF,TGTGCCAGCAGCTGGGACAGGGCAAACTACGAGCAGTACTTC
TRBJ2-7,TRBD1,TRBV15,-,CATSRGGTGGFYEQYF,TGTGCCACCAGCAGAGGTGGGACAGGGGGCTTCTACGAGCAGTACTTC
TRBJ1-1,TRBD1,TRBV19,-,CASSGDSRTPEAFF,TGTGCCAGTAGTGGGGACAGTAGAACCCCTGAAGCTTTCTTT
TRBJ2-2,TRBD1,TRBV2,-,CASIPRGTGLGELFF,TGTGCCAGCATCCCGAGAGGGACAGGGCTTGGGGAGCTGTTTTTT
TRBJ2-5,-,TRBV6-5,-,CASRRRSQETQYF,TGTGCCAGCAGACGGCGGAGCCAAGAGACCCAGTACTTC
TRBJ2-1,-,TRBV7-9,-,CASSSSGREQFF,TGTGCCAGCAGCTCAAGCGGACGCGAGCAGTTCTTC
TRBJ2-1,-,TRBV6-5,-,CASSYTGHQFF,TGTGCCAGCAGTTACACGGGACACCAGTTCTTC
TRBJ2-7,TRBD1,TRBV30,-,CAWEGQGASEQYF,TGTGCCTGGGAGGGCCAGGGGGCGTCCGAGCAGTACTTC
TRBJ1-2,TRBD1,TRBV23-1,-,CASSHPGTGATF,TGCGCCAGCAGTCATCCCGGGACAGGAGCCACCTTC